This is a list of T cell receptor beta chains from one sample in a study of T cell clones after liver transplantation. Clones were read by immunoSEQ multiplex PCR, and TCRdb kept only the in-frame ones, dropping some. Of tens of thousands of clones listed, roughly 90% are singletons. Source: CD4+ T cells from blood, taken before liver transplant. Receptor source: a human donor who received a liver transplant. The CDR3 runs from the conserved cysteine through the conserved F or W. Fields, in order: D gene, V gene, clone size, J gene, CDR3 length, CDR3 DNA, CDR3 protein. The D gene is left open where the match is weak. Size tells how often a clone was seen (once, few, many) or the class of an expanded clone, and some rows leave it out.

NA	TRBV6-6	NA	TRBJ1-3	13	TGTGCCAGCAGTTCGGGACTTGGAAACACCATATATTTT	CASSSGLGNTIYF
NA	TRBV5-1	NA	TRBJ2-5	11	TGCGCCAGCAGCTTCCAAGAGACCCAGTACTTC	CASSFQETQYF
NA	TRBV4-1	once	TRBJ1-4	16	TGCGCCAGCAGCCAAGATGGGGCGCCAACTAATGAAAAACTGTTTTTT	CASSQDGAPTNEKLFF
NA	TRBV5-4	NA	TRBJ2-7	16	TGTGCCAGCAGCTTAGATGGGGGGCGACCCTTCTACGAGCAGTACTTC	CASSLDGGRPFYEQYF
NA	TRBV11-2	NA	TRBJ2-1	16	TGTGCCAGCAGCTTAGATGGAGGGGGCGTCTACAATGAGCAGTTCTTC	CASSLDGGGVYNEQFF
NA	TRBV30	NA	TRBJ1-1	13	TGTGCCTGGAGTGTACAAGCGAGAGCTGAAGCTTTCTTT	CAWSVQARAEAFF
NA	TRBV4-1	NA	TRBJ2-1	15	TGCGCCAGCAGCCAACCCCGGGACTCTGGGGGTGAGCAGTTCTTC	CASSQPRDSGGEQFF
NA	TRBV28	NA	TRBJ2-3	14	TGTGCCAGCAGTTTGCCCAAACCCCAGGATACGCAGTATTTT	CASSLPKPQDTQYF
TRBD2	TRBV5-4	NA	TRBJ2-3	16	TGTGCCAGCAGCTTTTCTAGCGGGAGGAGGTTAGATACGCAGTATTTT	CASSFSSGRRLDTQYF
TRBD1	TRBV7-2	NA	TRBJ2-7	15	TGTGCCAGCAGCTTCAGAGGACAGGGTACCAACGAGCAGTACTTC	CASSFRGQGTNEQYF
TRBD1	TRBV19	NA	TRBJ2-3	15	TGTGCCAGTAGTATTGGGGACAGGGACACAGATACGCAGTATTTT	CASSIGDRDTDTQYF
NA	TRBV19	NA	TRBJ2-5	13	TGTGCCAGTAGTATAACCAGAATCGAGACCCAGTACTTC	CASSITRIETQYF
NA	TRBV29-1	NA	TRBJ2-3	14	TGCAGCGTTGAAAGGGGGAGAGGCACAGATACGCAGTATTTT	CSVERGRGTDTQYF
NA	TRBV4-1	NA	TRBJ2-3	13	TGCGCCAGCAGCCAAGAGGTAATAGATACGCAGTATTTT	CASSQEVIDTQYF
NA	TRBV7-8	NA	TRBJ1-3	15	TGTGCCAGCAGCTTAGTACCAGGGACTGGAAACACCATATATTTT	CASSLVPGTGNTIYF
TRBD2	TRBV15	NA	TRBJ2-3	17	TGTGCCACCAGCAGGGAGCGGGGAGCGGTAGGGACAGATACGCAGTATTTT	CATSRERGAVGTDTQYF
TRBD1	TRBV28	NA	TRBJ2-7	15	TGTGCCAGCAGTTCCCGACCGGGACAGAGAGGCGAGCAGTACTTC	CASSSRPGQRGEQYF
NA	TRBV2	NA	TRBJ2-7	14	TGTGCCAGCAGTGAAGAAGCAGGTAGGCGCGAGCAGTACTTC	CASSEEAGRREQYF
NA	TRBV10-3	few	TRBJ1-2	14	TGTGCCATCTACCGGGTAAGCCCTAACTATGGCTACACCTTC	CAIYRVSPNYGYTF
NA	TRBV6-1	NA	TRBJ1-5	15	TGTGCCAGCAGTGGGGTGCTCGAGAGACATCAGCCCCAGCATTTT	CASSGVLERHQPQHF
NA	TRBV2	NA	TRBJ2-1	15	TGTGCCAGCAGTGTGGGTCTCGCGGGCTACAATGAGCAGTTCTTC	CASSVGLAGYNEQFF
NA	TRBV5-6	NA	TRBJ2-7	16	TGTGCCAGCAGCTTGGGAGGACCCAATATGGCCTACGAGCAGTACTTC	CASSLGGPNMAYEQYF